These 24 T cell receptor beta chains share one sample of origin, sequenced in a study of blood T cell repertoires in COVID-19. This table comes from immunoSEQ multiplex PCR, and its TCRdb copy is limited to in-frame clones, with some not included. This repertoire shows about 78,000 clones, roughly nine tenths found once; its top ten account for 4.9%. Sequencing input: peripheral blood. Source of these receptors: a man aged 45-65 years with active or convalescent COVID-19.

The V and J genes are TRBV7-2 and TRBJ2-3; 9 bases match TRBD1. CDR3 size: 15 residues. Germline CDR1 reads SGHTA; CDR2 reads FQGNSA. Unmatched junction bases numbered 4, after V lost 5 bases and J lost 1 base. In nucleotides, the CDR3 is TGTGCCAGCAGCCCCAGGACAGGGGGCACAGATACGCAGTATTTT. This codes for CASSPRTGGTDTQYF.

The genes are TRBV18 and TRBJ1-1; tentative D call: TRBD1 (6 bases). CDR1 and CDR2 (germline): KGHSH, LQKENI. The CDR3 totals 15 residues. V gave up 0 bases and J gave up 4 bases, with 12 bases separating them. The DNA for the CDR3 is TGTGCCAGCTCACCACCGGCCCGAGGGGGCACTGAAGCTTTCTTT. Encoded protein: CASSPPARGGTEAFF.

CDR3 DNA: TGTGCCAGCAGCGAATTGGGGGGTTGGATTCAGTACTTC. Translating gives CASSELGGWIQYF. The chain combines TRBV7-2 with TRBJ2-4, with TRBD2 as a possible D gene (6 bases). The CDR3 is 13 amino acids. V dropped 5 bases and J dropped 10 bases, with 15 bases sitting between them. Germline assignment: CDR1 SGHTA and CDR2 FQGNSA.

The chain recombines TRBV2 with TRBJ2-2, with 7 bases that match TRBD1. The junction had 11 bases not matched to a gene; V was cut back by 6 bases and J by 13 bases. In germline, CDR1 is SNHLY, CDR2 FYNNEI. The CDR3 is 13 amino acids. DNA of the CDR3: TGTGCCAGCAGCGCACAGGGGTCCTTGGGGCTGTTTTTT. Translated, it gives CASSAQGSLGLFF.

The J gene is TRBJ2-2, the V gene TRBV29-1, with D possibly being TRBD1 (5 bases). In germline, CDR1 is SQVTM, CDR2 ANQGSEA. V shed 5 bases and J shed 6 bases, with 13 bases lying between them. The CDR3 is 13 residues long. CDR3 loop: CSVSTQGAGELFF. CDR3 nucleotide sequence: TGCAGCGTTTCCACCCAGGGCGCCGGGGAGCTGTTTTTT.

The chain combines TRBV19 with TRBJ1-2, with 11 nucleotides matching TRBD1. The J segment lost 4 bases and the V segment lost 5 bases, leaving 6 bases of the junction unmatched. Germline loops: CDR1 LNHDA, CDR2 SQIVND (reference sequence). The CDR3 length is 15 residues. DNA of the CDR3: TGTGCCAGTAGTGCGGACAGGGGGCCAGGCTATGGCTACACCTTC. Residues: CASSADRGPGYGYTF.

As regards this clone: The junction and the germline gene differ at one end; a read error may be behind it. The chain recombines TRBV3-1 (or the pseudogene TRBV3-2) with TRBJ1-1, with D maybe TRBD1 (5 bases). Germline loops: CDR1 LGHDT, CDR2 YNNKEL (reference sequence). The CDR3 runs 15 residues. CDR3 nucleotides: TGTGCCAGCAGTCAAGGGCCAGGGATGAACACTGAAGCTTTCTTT. Protein sequence: CASSQGPGMNTEAFF.

This CDR3 is CASTMTAQETQYF. The CDR3 DNA is TGTGCCAGCACTATGACAGCCCAAGAGACCCAGTACTTC. The V call is TRBV2, the J call TRBJ2-5, with a possible D match to TRBD1 (5 bases). Trimming removed 7 bases at V and 1 base at J, with 10 bases between. This CDR3 region has 13 residues. Germline V gene data show CDR1 as SNHLY and CDR2 as FYNNEI.

The rearrangement links TRBV2 to TRBJ1-5; the D gene is possibly TRBD1 (6 bases). The V and J ends lost 0 bases and 7 bases respectively, with 19 bases between them. This CDR3 comprises 17 residues. Germline lookup yields CDR1 SNHLY and CDR2 FYNNEI. DNA of the CDR3: TGTGCCAGCAGTGAAGCTAGGGGGGGCGCGGGTAACCAGCCCCAGCATTTT. Translating it yields CASSEARGGAGNQPQHF.

The chain couples TRBV18 to TRBJ1-2, with D uncertain. This CDR3 is built from 14 residues. V shed 1 base and J shed 8 bases, with 14 bases lying between them. Germline CDR1 reads KGHSH; CDR2 reads LQKENI. The CDR3 sequence: CASSPQQSSRGYTF. The DNA for the CDR3 is TGTGCCAGCTCACCACAACAGTCCAGTCGCGGCTACACCTTC.

The chain recombines TRBV28 with TRBJ2-1; 9 bases match TRBD1. Germline V gene sequence: CDR1 MDHEN, CDR2 SYDVKM. The CDR3 runs to 16 residues. Losses at the gene ends were 6 bases for V and 2 bases for J; bases not matched to a gene: 8. This CDR3 reads CASRTGTGLPYNEQFF. Here the CDR3 DNA reads TGTGCCAGCAGAACAGGGACAGGGTTACCCTACAATGAGCAGTTCTTC.

The rearrangement links TRBV6-5 to TRBJ2-3, with D maybe TRBD1 (6 bases). The CDR3 covers 15 residues. Germline assignment: CDR1 MNHEY and CDR2 SVGAGI. V shed 9 bases and J shed 2 bases, with 18 bases lying between them. CDR3 coding DNA: TGTGCCAGTCCCCCGCAGGGGTTAGACACAGATACGCAGTATTTT. Its translation is CASPPQGLDTDTQYF.

The chain recombines TRBV6-5 with TRBJ2-5; 8 nucleotides align to TRBD2. The CDR3 contains 16 residues. Trimming cost V 2 bases and J 2 bases; bases outside gene matches: 7. CDR1 and CDR2 from the germline V gene are MNHEY and SVGAGI. In nucleotides, the CDR3 is TGTGCCAGCAGTTACGGCGGGTTAGCGGGGCAAGAGACCCAGTACTTC. It codes for CASSYGGLAGQETQYF.

The chain is built from TRBV6-5 and TRBJ2-7; TRBD1 matches at 7 bases. V gave up 10 bases and J gave up 2 bases; unmatched junction bases: 8. The CDR3 runs to 13 residues. Germline V gene data show CDR1 as MNHEY and CDR2 as SVGAGI. The CDR3 bases are TGTGCCACAGTGTCGGGACAGACCTACGAGCAGTACTTC. Amino acids: CATVSGQTYEQYF.

The chain couples TRBV5-1 to TRBJ1-6; 7 bases are a match to TRBD1. This CDR3 region has 14 residues. The trim removed 4 bases at V and 6 bases at J, leaving 4 bases unmatched. CDR1 is SGHRS, CDR2 YFSETQ, per germline. The CDR3 protein is CASSPGQPNSPLHF. CDR3 sequence (DNA): TGCGCCAGCAGCCCGGGACAGCCTAATTCACCCCTCCACTTT.

The gene calls are TRBV3-1 (or the pseudogene TRBV3-2) and TRBJ1-1; D remains ambiguous. CDR1 and CDR2 from the germline V gene are LGHDT and YNNKEL (reference sequence). Trimming cost V 0 bases and J 3 bases, with 8 bases left between them. The CDR3 sequence is 14 residues long. The CDR3 sequence: CASSQDVEYTEAFF. CDR3 sequence (DNA): TGTGCCAGCAGCCAAGATGTAGAATACACTGAAGCTTTCTTT.

V is TRBV2 and J is TRBJ1-6; 10 bases line up with TRBD1. Per germline, CDR1 SNHLY and CDR2 FYNNEI. Trimming removed 5 bases from V and 8 bases from J; junction bases left unmatched: 3. This CDR3 comprises 14 residues. This CDR3 reads CASSRTGGDSPLHF. The DNA for the CDR3 is TGTGCCAGCAGTCGGACAGGGGGTGATTCACCCCTCCACTTT.

The rearrangement links TRBV4-3 to TRBJ1-5; D is undetermined. Germline V gene sequence: CDR1 LGHNA, CDR2 YSLEER. The V and J ends lost 1 base and 4 bases respectively, with 17 bases between them. The CDR3 spans 17 residues. As DNA, the CDR3 is TGCGCCAGCAGCCAAGCTTACAGCGGGAATCTGAATCAGCCCCAGCATTTT. The encoded protein is CASSQAYSGNLNQPQHF.

The chain is built from TRBV5-4 and TRBJ1-2, with 7 positions matching TRBD1. The germline gives CDR1 SGHNT, CDR2 YYREEE (reference sequence). The CDR3 extends over 12 amino acids. With 4 bases clipped from V and 10 bases from J, the junction kept 7 bases outside the gene matches. For the CDR3, the DNA is TGTGCCAGCAGCACAAGGACAGGACCCTACACCTTC. This codes for CASSTRTGPYTF.

The chain joins TRBV28 to TRBJ2-4, with TRBD1 as a possible D gene (5 bases). The CDR3 extends over 15 amino acids. V shed 4 bases and J shed 0 bases, with 10 bases lying between them. CDR1 MDHEN and CDR2 SYDVKM come from the germline V gene. CDR3 loop: CASSSQGIAKNIQYF. The CDR3 bases are TGTGCCAGCAGTTCCCAGGGTATAGCCAAAAACATTCAGTACTTC.

The V call is TRBV9, the J call TRBJ1-1; 9 nucleotides match TRBD1. The length of the CDR3 is 16 residues. The ends lost 0 bases at V and 2 bases at J; junction bases unmatched: 5. CDR1 and CDR2 (germline): SGDLS, YYNGEE. As DNA, the CDR3 is TGTGCCAGCAGCGTAGTTGGGACAGGGATCAACACTGAAGCTTTCTTT. It yields the protein CASSVVGTGINTEAFF.

The gene calls are TRBV5-1 and TRBJ2-7; 8 bases are shared with TRBD1. J was trimmed by 3 bases and V by 1 base; bases with no gene match: 6. CDR3 length equals 15 residues. From germline, CDR1 is SGHRS and CDR2 YFSETQ. CDR3 region: CASSLPVTGDYEQYF. CDR3 bases: TGCGCCAGCAGCTTGCCAGTGACAGGGGACTACGAGCAGTACTTC.

The chain links TRBV27 to TRBJ1-2; 10 bases match TRBD1. Trimming took 1 base from V and 6 from J; bases not matched to a gene: 2. Germline lookup yields CDR1 MNHEY and CDR2 SMNVEV (reference sequence). The CDR3 consists of 14 residues. The CDR3 is CASSLWGTGDGYTF. The DNA for the CDR3 is TGTGCCAGCAGTTTATGGGGGACAGGGGATGGCTACACCTTC.

The V call is TRBV28, the J call TRBJ1-6; unclear D gene. Germline values: CDR1 MDHEN, CDR2 SYDVKM. V dropped 6 bases and J dropped 4 bases, with 16 bases sitting between them. The CDR3 is 16 amino acids. CDR3 DNA sequence: TGTGCCAGCAGATCCTATACCGCACTGTATAATTCACCCCTCCACTTT. It codes for CASRSYTALYNSPLHF. The entire variable domain, with the rest obtained from reference TRBV28 and TRBJ1-6, is as follows: DVKVTQSSRYLVKRTGEKVFLECVQDMDHENMFWYRQDPGLGLRLIYFSYDVKMKEKGDIPEGYSVSREKKERFSLILESASTNQTSMYLCASRSYTALYNSPLHFGNGTRLTVT.